This T cell receptor beta chain was retrieved from a study of cytomegalovirus exposure and HLA in healthy donors. CDR1 and CDR2 (germline): SGDLS, YYNGEE. The CDR3 is 18 residues long. V was pared by 4 bases and J by 5 bases, with 20 bases of the junction left unmatched. The PCR made use of 60 Vbeta and 13 Jbeta primers. TCRdb keeps only in-frame clones here, not all; method: immunoSEQ multiplex PCR. The sample lists more than 85,000 clones, about three quarters occurring once. The sequence came from a woman in her sixties or seventies in good health and CMV-seropositive. V and J are TRBV9 and TRBJ2-5, with 7 bases identical to TRBD2. The specimen sequenced was PBMCs. This CDR3 reads CASSLRPTSVSRRETQYF. For the CDR3, the DNA is TGTGCCAGCAGCCTCCGACCCACTAGCGTCTCCCGGCGGGAGACCCAGTACTTC.